This is a list of T cell receptor beta chains from one sample in a study of T cell repertoires in cytomegalovirus infection. In TCRdb, the reads were re-called with MiXCR into one record per CDR3 protein. The data show approximately 990,000 distinct CDR3 sequences, about a third seen once. Their target antigens are unknown. Sequencing was performed on cultured CD8+ T cells from PBMCs, taken from culture after CMV antigen stimulation. These receptors were obtained from a human donor in good health (CMV status not recorded). Some clones in this sample may be carry-over from other donors' samples. The CDR3 runs from the conserved cysteine through the conserved F or W. D genes are given only for firm matches. The size entry is marked missing in some rows and otherwise reads once, few, many or a size class.

D gene: TRBD1; V gene: TRBV7-9; clone size: few; J gene: TRBJ1-2; CDR3 DNA: TGTGCCAGCAGCCTGACAGGGAGGCATGGCTACACCTTC; CDR3 protein: CASSLTGRHGYTF
D gene: TRBD2; V gene: TRBV6-5; clone size: -; J gene: TRBJ2-1; CDR3 DNA: TGTGCCAGCAGTTACTCTACTAGCGGGGGGACCTACAATGAGCAGTTCTTC; CDR3 protein: CASSYSTSGGTYNEQFF
D gene: -; V gene: TRBV6-2/TRBV6-3; clone size: -; J gene: TRBJ2-1; CDR3 DNA: TGTGCCAGCAGAACGGGTGGGGGCCCAGATGAGCAGTTCTTC; CDR3 protein: CASRTGGGPDEQFF
D gene: -; V gene: TRBV6-8; clone size: few; J gene: TRBJ2-5; CDR3 DNA: TGTGCCAGCAGACCTAGGGCCCCCCGGGGCGAGACCCAGTACTTC; CDR3 protein: CASRPRAPRGETQYF
D gene: -; V gene: TRBV27; clone size: few; J gene: TRBJ1-2; CDR3 DNA: TGTGCCAGCAGTTTTTCCATCAGCCCAGCTAACTATGGCTACACCTTC; CDR3 protein: CASSFSISPANYGYTF
D gene: -; V gene: TRBV12-3/TRBV12-4; clone size: -; J gene: TRBJ2-7; CDR3 DNA: TGTGCCAGCAGTTTTGGAACAGTACGCTACGAGCAGTACTTC; CDR3 protein: CASSFGTVRYEQYF
D gene: -; V gene: TRBV14; clone size: -; J gene: TRBJ1-2; CDR3 DNA: TGTGCCAGCAGCCATGAAAGGAGAGACACAAACTATGGCTACACCTTC; CDR3 protein: CASSHERRDTNYGYTF
D gene: -; V gene: TRBV7-2; clone size: many; J gene: TRBJ2-1; CDR3 DNA: TGTGCCTCGCTAGAAAGCTCCTACAATGAGCAGTTCTTC; CDR3 protein: CASLESSYNEQFF
D gene: TRBD1; V gene: TRBV4-1; clone size: -; J gene: TRBJ1-5; CDR3 DNA: TGCGCCAGCAGCCATGACAGGGGCGGTCAGCCCCAGCATTTT; CDR3 protein: CASSHDRGGQPQHF
D gene: -; V gene: TRBV27; clone size: few; J gene: TRBJ1-1; CDR3 DNA: TGTGCCAGCAGCCCATGGGAGGAGAACACTGAAGCTTTCTTT; CDR3 protein: CASSPWEENTEAFF
D gene: -; V gene: TRBV6-2/TRBV6-3; clone size: few; J gene: TRBJ1-5; CDR3 DNA: TGTGCCAGCGGCAGTTCCCGAACGGGCAATCAGCCCCAGCATTTT; CDR3 protein: CASGSSRTGNQPQHF
D gene: -; V gene: TRBV12-3/TRBV12-4; clone size: -; J gene: TRBJ2-2; CDR3 DNA: TGTGCCAGCAGCCAATCACACGGAAACACCGGGGAGCTGTTTTTT; CDR3 protein: CASSQSHGNTGELFF
D gene: -; V gene: TRBV5-8; clone size: -; J gene: TRBJ1-5; CDR3 DNA: TGTGCCAGCAGCGCCTACAATTTCAATCAGCCCCAGCATTTT; CDR3 protein: CASSAYNFNQPQHF
D gene: -; V gene: TRBV20-1; clone size: -; J gene: TRBJ1-5; CDR3 DNA: TGCAGTGCAGATCCCCAGGGTTTGAATAGCAATCAGCCCCAGCATTTT; CDR3 protein: CSADPQGLNSNQPQHF
D gene: TRBD1; V gene: TRBV7-6; clone size: -; J gene: TRBJ1-1; CDR3 DNA: TGTGCCAGCAGCTTAGAGTTGGGACAGGGGAGGGGTAACACTGAAGCTTTCTTT; CDR3 protein: CASSLELGQGRGNTEAFF
D gene: TRBD1; V gene: TRBV7-8; clone size: medium-sized; J gene: TRBJ1-1; CDR3 DNA: TGTGCCAGCAGCACAGGACAGGGGAGGACTGAAGCTTTCTTT; CDR3 protein: CASSTGQGRTEAFF
D gene: -; V gene: TRBV6-2/TRBV6-3; clone size: -; J gene: TRBJ1-5; CDR3 DNA: TGTGCCAGCAGTTTGCGACAGGAGGAGCAGCCCCAGCATTTT; CDR3 protein: CASSLRQEEQPQHF
D gene: TRBD1; V gene: TRBV27; clone size: few; J gene: TRBJ1-2; CDR3 DNA: TGTGCCAGCAGTTCGCGGACAGGACCTGACTATGGCTACACCTTC; CDR3 protein: CASSSRTGPDYGYTF
D gene: -; V gene: TRBV7-9; clone size: few; J gene: TRBJ2-1; CDR3 DNA: TGTGCCAGCAGCTCCCCGCCACTAGGTAGCTCCTACAATGAGCAGTTCTTC; CDR3 protein: CASSSPPLGSSYNEQFF
D gene: TRBD1; V gene: TRBV7-9; clone size: few; J gene: TRBJ1-3; CDR3 DNA: TGTGCCAGCAGCTTAGGGGACAGACACTCTGGAAACACCATATATTTT; CDR3 protein: CASSLGDRHSGNTIYF
D gene: -; V gene: TRBV7-8; clone size: -; J gene: TRBJ1-2; CDR3 DNA: TGTGCCAGCAGCCTCCACCCCTATGGCTACACCTTC; CDR3 protein: CASSLHPYGYTF
D gene: -; V gene: TRBV28; clone size: many; J gene: TRBJ2-1; CDR3 DNA: TGTGCCAGCAGCCCCGGGACAGAGCAGTTCTTC; CDR3 protein: CASSPGTEQFF
D gene: -; V gene: TRBV4-1; clone size: -; J gene: TRBJ2-1; CDR3 DNA: TGCGCCAGCAGCCAAGAAGTCACCTGGGAGCAGTTCTTC; CDR3 protein: CASSQEVTWEQFF
D gene: TRBD1; V gene: TRBV7-8; clone size: -; J gene: TRBJ1-1; CDR3 DNA: TGTGCCAGCAGCTCACCCTTCGTTCGGGACAGGGCCACTGAAGCTTTCTTT; CDR3 protein: CASSSPFVRDRATEAFF
D gene: TRBD2; V gene: TRBV12-3/TRBV12-4; clone size: many; J gene: TRBJ2-5; CDR3 DNA: TGTGCCAGCAGTTTTAGCGGGGGGCCTGGTGAGACCCAGTACTTC; CDR3 protein: CASSFSGGPGETQYF
D gene: -; V gene: TRBV7-9; clone size: -; J gene: TRBJ1-5; CDR3 DNA: TGTGCCAGCAGCGCTCCCGCAGCGGGGGGGCCTCAGCCCCAGCATTTT; CDR3 protein: CASSAPAAGGPQPQHF
D gene: -; V gene: TRBV11-2; clone size: many; J gene: TRBJ2-2; CDR3 DNA: TGTGCCAGCAGCTTAGTCACCGGGCAGGCGAACACCGGGGAGCTGTTTTTT; CDR3 protein: CASSLVTGQANTGELFF
D gene: TRBD1; V gene: TRBV6-1; clone size: -; J gene: TRBJ1-1; CDR3 DNA: TGTGCCAGCGAGACAGGGGGCGCGAACACTGAAGCTTTCTTT; CDR3 protein: CASETGGANTEAFF
D gene: -; V gene: TRBV6-4; clone size: once; J gene: TRBJ2-3; CDR3 DNA: TGTGCCAGCAGTGACTCGACAGGAGATACGCAGTATTTT; CDR3 protein: CASSDSTGDTQYF
D gene: TRBD1; V gene: TRBV20-1; clone size: -; J gene: TRBJ1-5; CDR3 DNA: TGCAGTGCTAGAGGGACAGGGGAACAGCCCCAGCATTTT; CDR3 protein: CSARGTGEQPQHF
D gene: TRBD1; V gene: TRBV7-9; clone size: -; J gene: TRBJ1-4; CDR3 DNA: TGTGCCAGCAGCCCCTCGACAGGGAATGAAAAACTGTTTTTT; CDR3 protein: CASSPSTGNEKLFF
D gene: TRBD1; V gene: TRBV7-6; clone size: few; J gene: TRBJ2-7; CDR3 DNA: TGTGCCAACCCCCCGACAGGGAAAACCTACGAGCAGTACTTC; CDR3 protein: CANPPTGKTYEQYF
D gene: -; V gene: TRBV27; clone size: many; J gene: TRBJ1-5; CDR3 DNA: TGTGCCAGCAAACCGGACGGATTCAATCAGCCCCAGCATTTT; CDR3 protein: CASKPDGFNQPQHF
D gene: -; V gene: TRBV2; clone size: -; J gene: TRBJ1-2; CDR3 DNA: TGTGCCAGCAGTGTAACAGGGATAAAGCGACCAGCTAACTATGGCTACACCTTC; CDR3 protein: CASSVTGIKRPANYGYTF
D gene: -; V gene: TRBV28; clone size: -; J gene: TRBJ1-2; CDR3 DNA: TGTGCCAGCACCCCAGTCGACAGAAACTATGGCTACACCTTC; CDR3 protein: CASTPVDRNYGYTF
D gene: TRBD1; V gene: TRBV7-3; clone size: -; J gene: TRBJ1-1; CDR3 DNA: TGTGCCAGCAGCCCGATACAGGGGGCGATCACTGAAGCTTTCTTT; CDR3 protein: CASSPIQGAITEAFF
D gene: TRBD1; V gene: TRBV7-2; clone size: many; J gene: TRBJ2-3; CDR3 DNA: TGTGCCAGCAGCTTATTCAGGACAGGGGGTGCAGATACGCAGTATTTT; CDR3 protein: CASSLFRTGGADTQYF
D gene: TRBD2; V gene: TRBV7-6; clone size: many; J gene: TRBJ2-1; CDR3 DNA: TGTGCCAGCAGCCCAAGCGGGGGCTTCAATGAGCAGTTCTTC; CDR3 protein: CASSPSGGFNEQFF